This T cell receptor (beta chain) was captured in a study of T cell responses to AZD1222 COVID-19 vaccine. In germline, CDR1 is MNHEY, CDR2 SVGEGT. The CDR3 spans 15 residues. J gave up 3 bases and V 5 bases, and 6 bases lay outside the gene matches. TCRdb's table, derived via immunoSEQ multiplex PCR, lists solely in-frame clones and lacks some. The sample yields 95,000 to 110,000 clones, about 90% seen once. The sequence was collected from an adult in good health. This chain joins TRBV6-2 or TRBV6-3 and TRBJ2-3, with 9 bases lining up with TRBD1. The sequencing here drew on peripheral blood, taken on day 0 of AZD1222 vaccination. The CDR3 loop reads CASSLDRGVTDTQYF. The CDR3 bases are TGTGCCAGCAGTCTCGACAGGGGGGTTACAGATACGCAGTATTTT.